Following are 14 T cell receptor beta chains from one sample sequenced in a study of response to subunit inactivated influenza vaccine. TCRdb analysed the RT-PCR reads with MiXCR anew, one entry per CDR3 protein. The data show hundreds of thousands of distinct CDR3 sequences, around 8% seen once. Sequencing was performed on PBMCs from blood, taken approximately 25 months after vaccination. The receptors come from a man aged 45 to 75 who received an inactivated influenza vaccine.

The rearrangement uses TRBV3-1 and TRBJ1-3; D ambiguous. Germline lookup yields CDR1 LGHDT and CDR2 YNNKEL (reference sequence). Trimming stripped 3 bases from V and 3 bases from J, with 12 bases between. The CDR3 length is 15 residues. The CDR3 DNA reads as TGTGCCAGCAGCCAGATTAATACAGATGGAAACACCATATATTTT. This sequence encodes CASSQINTDGNTIYF.

This clonotype was observed a handful of times. The rearrangement uses TRBV10-3 and TRBJ2-3; 8 bases are shared with TRBD1. After removal of 4 bases from V and 5 bases from J, the junction contained 11 bases not matched to a gene. The CDR3 is 16 residues long. The germline V gene encodes CDR1 ENHRY and CDR2 SYGVKD. The CDR3 is CAISAPRTGNQDTQYF. The DNA of the CDR3 is TGTGCCATCAGTGCACCAAGGACAGGGAATCAAGATACGCAGTATTTT.

This clonotype has a handful of counts. The rearrangement uses TRBV28 and TRBJ2-1; 9 positions match TRBD2. Looked up from germline, CDR1 is MDHEN and CDR2 is SYDVKM. V trimming: 4 bases; J trimming: 9 bases; junction bases outside the gene matches: 1. The CDR3 runs to 12 residues. The CDR3 is CASSWTSVEQFF. The CDR3 DNA is TGTGCCAGCAGTTGGACTAGCGTTGAGCAGTTCTTC. The full variable domain, in which reference TRBV28 and TRBJ2-1 provide the parts outside the CDR3, is DVKVTQSSRYLVKRTGEKVFLECVQDMDHENMFWYRQDPGLGLRLIYFSYDVKMKEKGDIPEGYSVSREKKERFSLILESASTNQTSMYLCASSWTSVEQFFGPGTRLTVL.

This clonotype has ten or more counts. The chain couples TRBV7-8 to TRBJ2-7; D gene unclear. Trimming took 1 base from V and 3 from J, leaving 7 bases between them. The CDR3 extends over 13 amino acids. From germline, CDR1 is SGHVS and CDR2 FQNEAQ. CDR3 bases: TGTGCCAGCAGCTTAGGGACCCACTACGAGCAGTACTTC. It encodes CASSLGTHYEQYF.

The chain has TRBV19 and TRBJ2-1; 8 positions match TRBD2. V lost 4 bases and J lost 2; bases outside the gene matches: 4. CDR1 is LNHDA, CDR2 SQIVND, per germline (reference sequence). The CDR3 totals 15 residues. The CDR3 region has the DNA TGTGCCAGTAGTACACTAGCGGATACCTACAATGAGCAGTTCTTC. Protein sequence: CASSTLADTYNEQFF.

The chain uses TRBV5-1 and TRBJ2-7; 7 nucleotides line up with TRBD1. The CDR3 extends over 15 amino acids. J gave up 5 bases and V 2 bases, and 10 bases lay outside the gene matches. Germline assignment: CDR1 SGHRS and CDR2 YFSETQ. The CDR3 sequence: CASSLGQARWDEQYF. For the CDR3, the DNA is TGCGCCAGCAGCTTAGGACAGGCCCGCTGGGACGAGCAGTACTTC.

This clonotype came up a few times. The rearrangement links TRBV4-1 to TRBJ2-1; no clear D gene. Germline V CDR1 and CDR2: MGHRA, YSYEKL. CDR3 size: 19 residues. V shed 4 bases and J shed 0 bases, with 22 bases lying between them. The CDR3 DNA reads TGCGCCAGCAGCCTCCTACCCAATACCGTGATAAGCTCCTACAATGAGCAGTTCTTC. This codes for CASSLLPNTVISSYNEQFF.

This clonotype was counted a few times. The V call is TRBV7-2, the J call TRBJ1-4; possible D gene TRBD1, 6 bases. The V end was cut by 5 bases, the J end by 5 bases, with 9 bases between. Germline-derived CDR1 and CDR2 are SGHTA and FQGNSA. The CDR3 has 13 amino acids. CDR3 in amino acids: CASSRGGNEKLFF. In DNA, the CDR3 is TGTGCCAGCAGCCGAGGGGGAAATGAAAAACTGTTTTTT.

This clonotype has a count of ten or more. V and J are TRBV6-5 and TRBJ1-4; 10 bases agree with TRBD1. CDR1 is MNHEY, CDR2 SVGAGI, per germline. After removal of 4 bases from V and 8 bases from J, the junction contained 7 bases not matched to a gene. The CDR3 contains 15 residues. The CDR3 region has the DNA TGTGCCAGCAGTTCGGGGACAGGGGTCCGGGAAAAACTGTTTTTT. Translated, it gives CASSSGTGVREKLFF.

CDR3 sequence reads: CASSLRDSRPQHF. The DNA of the CDR3 is TGTGCCAGCAGCTTAAGGGACAGCCGGCCCCAGCATTTT. The chain joins TRBV7-2 to TRBJ1-5, with TRBD1 identical over 7 bases. After removal of 2 bases from V and 9 bases from J, the junction contained 4 bases not matched to a gene. Germline V gene data show CDR1 as SGHTA and CDR2 as FQGNSA. The CDR3 is 13 amino acids.

This clonotype was picked up many times. The chain combines TRBV9 with TRBJ2-7; D might be TRBD1 (6 bases). The ends were cut back, 0 bases at V and 3 bases at J, with 13 bases in the middle. The CDR3 length is 15 residues. Germline-derived CDR1 and CDR2 are SGDLS and YYNGEE. This chain's CDR3 is CASSVGGTSVYEQYF. The CDR3 DNA sequence: TGTGCCAGCAGCGTAGGAGGGACAAGCGTCTACGAGCAGTACTTC.

The sample holds a few counts of this clonotype. J is TRBJ2-3 and V is TRBV27, with 8 bases fitting TRBD1. The germline CDR1 and CDR2 sequences are MNHEY and SMNVEV (reference sequence). The CDR3 covers 14 residues. V trimming: 5 bases; J trimming: 3 bases; junction bases outside the gene matches: 4. The CDR3 region has the DNA TGTGCCAGCAGTCGACAGGGGAGGACAGATACGCAGTATTTT. This sequence encodes CASSRQGRTDTQYF.

This clonotype has a handful of counts. This rearrangement joins TRBV20-1 to TRBJ1-6; no firm D call. V lost 0 bases and J lost 7, with 13 bases in between. Germline V CDR1 and CDR2: DFQATT, SNEGSKA (reference sequence). This CDR3 has 15 residues. The CDR3 sequence is CSARDLQSANSPLHF. CDR3 nucleotides: TGCAGTGCTAGAGATCTGCAGTCCGCGAATTCACCCCTCCACTTT.

The rearrangement links TRBV10-3 to TRBJ2-5; no definite D call. The length of the CDR3 is 15 residues. Germline CDR1 and CDR2: ENHRY and SYGVKD. V was cut by 0 bases and J by 2 bases, with 10 bases left in between. CDR3 in DNA: TGTGCCATCAGTGAGTCGATAGGGCCTCAAGAGACCCAGTACTTC. It yields the protein CAISESIGPQETQYF.